The following is a T cell receptor beta chain sequence with its context. The germline V gene has CDR1 LGHNA and CDR2 YNFKEQ. Trimming removed 3 bases from V and 2 bases from J; junction bases left unmatched: 5. The CDR3 has 15 residues. Original analysis: Amplification with reference gene primers provided the estimates of nucleated cell counts. Sequenced by immunoSEQ multiplex PCR; TCRdb stores in-frame clones only, minus some. V, J and clone size derive from that table, while D and trimming were established from the DNA sequence. The data contain 200,000 to 300,000 clones, around 89% of them singletons. The data originate from a study of blood T cell repertoires in COVID-19.

The sample consisted of peripheral blood. V usage is TRBV4-2 and J usage is TRBJ2-7; 9 bases map to TRBD1. The clonotype was recovered from a man between 60 and 75 years old who had recovered from COVID-19. CDR3 coding DNA: TGTGCCAGCAGCCATACCCGGACAGGGGCCTACGAGCAGTACTTC. It yields the protein CASSHTRTGAYEQYF.